This TCR beta chain was recorded in a study of radiotherapy plus CTLA-4 blockade in lung cancer. The V gene's germline CDR1 is SGHRS and CDR2 YFSETQ. The CDR3 has 18 amino acids. Losses at the gene ends were 3 bases for V and 3 bases for J; bases not matched to a gene: 8. Generated by immunoSEQ multiplex PCR, the TCRdb table keeps only in-frame clones and is missing some. The sample lists 32,000 or so clones, over 70% occurring once. The chain has TRBV5-1 and TRBJ2-3; 15 bases match TRBD2. Source: peripheral blood, taken from a patient treated with radiotherapy plus ipilimumab. The source of this sequence is a human donor with non-small cell lung cancer that progressed on radiotherapy plus ipilimumab. CDR3: CASSSPGLAGGGTDTQYF. The CDR3 coding sequence is TGCGCCAGCAGCTCCCCGGGACTAGCGGGAGGAGGGACAGATACGCAGTATTTT.